This is a list of T cell receptor beta chains from one sample in a study of blood T cell repertoires in COVID-19. Clones were read by immunoSEQ multiplex PCR, and TCRdb kept only the in-frame ones, dropping some. This table holds about 260,000 clones, approximately 91% found once. Sequencing input: peripheral blood. These receptors originate from a human donor in a cohort sampled during active COVID-19. Each CDR3 is given with its conserved first and last residue. The order of the fields is clone size, V gene, J gene, D gene, CDR3 protein, CDR3 DNA. D genes are given only for firm matches. Clone size is stated in some rows and not others, as once, few, many or a class when expanded.

.,TRBV5-6,TRBJ1-4,.,CASRRAGAAEKLFF,TGTGCCAGCAGGCGTGCAGGGGCCGCGGAAAAACTGTTTTTT
once,TRBV13,TRBJ2-1,.,CASSLSEFSSYNEQFF,TGTGCCAGCAGCTTATCTGAGTTTAGCTCCTACAATGAGCAGTTCTTC
.,TRBV4-1,TRBJ2-7,TRBD2,CASSQGLAGPSYEQYF,TGCGCCAGCAGCCAAGGACTAGCGGGGCCTTCCTACGAGCAGTACTTC
.,TRBV28,TRBJ1-1,.,CASSAAGGTEAFF,TGTGCCAGCAGTGCCGCGGGAGGAACTGAAGCTTTCTTT
.,TRBV28,TRBJ2-5,.,CASSFRDRKYF,TGTGCCAGCAGTTTCCGGGATCGTAAGTACTTC
once,TRBV7-8,TRBJ2-7,TRBD2,CASSSIGTSGSNGRLYEQYF,TGTGCCAGCAGCTCGATTGGGACTAGCGGGAGTAATGGTCGTCTCTACGAGCAGTACTTC
.,TRBV9,TRBJ1-1,.,CASGAQGRNTEAFF,TGTGCCAGCGGGGCACAGGGCCGGAACACTGAAGCTTTCTTT
.,TRBV25-1,TRBJ1-4,.,CASSEYGGEVEKLFF,TGTGCCAGCAGTGAATATGGAGGGGAGGTTGAAAAACTGTTTTTT
once,TRBV11-3,TRBJ2-5,TRBD2,CASSLGGGFRETQYF,TGTGCCAGCAGCTTAGGGGGGGGGTTTAGAGAGACCCAGTACTTC
.,TRBV7-9,TRBJ1-1,TRBD1,CASRGTGDEAFF,TGTGCCAGCAGAGGGACAGGTGACGAAGCTTTCTTT
.,TRBV19,TRBJ1-1,TRBD1,CASSVQGAGNTEAFF,TGTGCCAGTAGTGTACAGGGGGCTGGAAACACTGAAGCTTTCTTT
.,TRBV25-1,TRBJ2-7,TRBD2,CASNLRGVREQYF,TGTGCCAGCAACCTGCGGGGGGTGAGGGAGCAGTACTTC
.,TRBV7-9,TRBJ1-1,TRBD1,CASSLAAGTGMDTEAFF,TGTGCCAGCAGCTTAGCTGCCGGGACAGGGATGGACACTGAAGCTTTCTTT
.,TRBV19,TRBJ1-1,TRBD1,CASSRRPGTENTEAFF,TGTGCCAGTAGTCGGAGACCTGGGACAGAGAACACTGAAGCTTTCTTT
.,TRBV2,TRBJ1-1,TRBD1,CASSLTGTATEAFF,TGTGCCAGCAGTTTGACCGGGACAGCCACTGAAGCTTTCTTT
.,TRBV27,TRBJ1-6,TRBD1,CASSSGTGVNNSPLHF,TGTGCCAGCAGTTCCGGGACAGGAGTGAATAATTCACCCCTCCACTTT